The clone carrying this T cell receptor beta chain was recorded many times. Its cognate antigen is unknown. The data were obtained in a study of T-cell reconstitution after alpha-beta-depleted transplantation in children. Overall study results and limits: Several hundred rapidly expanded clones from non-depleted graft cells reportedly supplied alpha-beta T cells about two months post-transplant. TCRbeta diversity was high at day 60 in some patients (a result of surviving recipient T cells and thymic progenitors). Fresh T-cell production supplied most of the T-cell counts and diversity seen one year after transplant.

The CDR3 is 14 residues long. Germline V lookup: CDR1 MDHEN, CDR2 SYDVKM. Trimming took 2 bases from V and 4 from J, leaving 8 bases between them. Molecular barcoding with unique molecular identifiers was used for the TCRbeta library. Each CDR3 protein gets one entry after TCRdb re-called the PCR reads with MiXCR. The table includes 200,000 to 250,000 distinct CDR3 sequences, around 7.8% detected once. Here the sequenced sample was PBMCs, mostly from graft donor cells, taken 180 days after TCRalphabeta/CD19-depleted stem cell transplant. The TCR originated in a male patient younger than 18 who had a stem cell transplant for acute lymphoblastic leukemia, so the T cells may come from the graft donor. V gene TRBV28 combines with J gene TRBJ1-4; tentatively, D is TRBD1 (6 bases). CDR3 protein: CASSLRDINEKLFF. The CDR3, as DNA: TGTGCCAGCAGTTTACGGGACATTAATGAAAAACTGTTTTTT.